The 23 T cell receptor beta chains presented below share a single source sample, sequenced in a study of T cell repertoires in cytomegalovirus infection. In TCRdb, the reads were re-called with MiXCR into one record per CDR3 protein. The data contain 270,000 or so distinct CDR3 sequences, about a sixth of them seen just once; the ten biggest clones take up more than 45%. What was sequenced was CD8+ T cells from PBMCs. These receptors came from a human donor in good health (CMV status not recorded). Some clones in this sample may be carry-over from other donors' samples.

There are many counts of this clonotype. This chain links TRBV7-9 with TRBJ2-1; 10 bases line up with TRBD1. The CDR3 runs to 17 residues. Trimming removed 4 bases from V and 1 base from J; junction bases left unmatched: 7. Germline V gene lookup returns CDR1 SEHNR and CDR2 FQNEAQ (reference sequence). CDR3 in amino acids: CASSSRRQGASYNEQFF. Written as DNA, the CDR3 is TGTGCCAGCAGCTCCCGCCGACAGGGGGCATCCTACAATGAGCAGTTCTTC.

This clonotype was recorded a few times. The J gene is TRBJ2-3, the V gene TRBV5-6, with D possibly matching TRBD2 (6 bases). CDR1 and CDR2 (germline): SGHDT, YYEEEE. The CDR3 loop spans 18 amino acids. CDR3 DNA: TGTGCGAGGTGGTTAGACCCGACTAGGAAGACTAGCACAGATACGCAGTATTTT. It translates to CARWLDPTRKTSTDTQYF. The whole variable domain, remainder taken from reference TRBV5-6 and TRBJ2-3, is DAGVTQSPTHLIKTRGQQVTLRCSPKSGHDTVSWYQQALGQGPQFIFQYYEEEERQRGNFPDRFSGHQFPNYSSELNVNALLLGDSALYLCARWLDPTRKTSTDTQYFGPGTRLTVL.

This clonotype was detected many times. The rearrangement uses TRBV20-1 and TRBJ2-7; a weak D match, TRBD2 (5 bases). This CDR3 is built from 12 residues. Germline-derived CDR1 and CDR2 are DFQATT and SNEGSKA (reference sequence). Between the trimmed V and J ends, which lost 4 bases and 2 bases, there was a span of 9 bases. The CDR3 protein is CSAKRAAYEQYF. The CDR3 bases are TGCAGTGCTAAGAGGGCGGCCTACGAGCAGTACTTC.

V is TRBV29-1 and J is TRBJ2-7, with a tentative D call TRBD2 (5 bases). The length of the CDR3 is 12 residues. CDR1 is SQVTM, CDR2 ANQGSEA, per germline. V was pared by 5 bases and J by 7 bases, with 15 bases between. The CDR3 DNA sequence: TGCAGCGTTCGGACCCGAGGCGGGGAGCAGTACTTC. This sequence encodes CSVRTRGGEQYF.

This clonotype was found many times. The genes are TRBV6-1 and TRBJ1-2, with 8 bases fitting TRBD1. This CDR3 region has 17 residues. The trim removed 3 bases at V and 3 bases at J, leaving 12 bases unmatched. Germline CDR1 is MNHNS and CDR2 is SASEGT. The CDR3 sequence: CASSDRFPDREDYGYTF. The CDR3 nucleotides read TGTGCCAGCAGTGATCGTTTCCCGGACAGGGAGGACTATGGCTACACCTTC.

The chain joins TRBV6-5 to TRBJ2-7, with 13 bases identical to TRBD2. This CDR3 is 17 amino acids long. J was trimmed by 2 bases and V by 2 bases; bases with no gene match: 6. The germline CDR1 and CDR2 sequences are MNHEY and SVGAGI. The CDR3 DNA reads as TGTGCCAGCAGTTACCCCCCAACTAGCGGGGGGGCCTACGAGCAGTACTTC. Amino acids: CASSYPPTSGGAYEQYF.

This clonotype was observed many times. The DNA for the CDR3 is TGTGCCAGCAGTCCGGTTACTAGCACAGATACGCAGTATTTT. It encodes CASSPVTSTDTQYF. The chain couples TRBV28 to TRBJ2-3; no reliable D call. The CDR3 length is 14 residues. The germline V and J ends were trimmed by 5 bases and 0 bases, with 9 bases remaining between them. Looked up from germline, CDR1 is MDHEN and CDR2 is SYDVKM.

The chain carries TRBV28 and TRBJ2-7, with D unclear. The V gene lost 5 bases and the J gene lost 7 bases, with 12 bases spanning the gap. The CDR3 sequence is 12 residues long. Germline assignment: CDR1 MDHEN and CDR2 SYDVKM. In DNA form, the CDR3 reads TGTGCCAGCAGTCCCAACCTACGAGAGCAGTACTTC. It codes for CASSPNLREQYF.

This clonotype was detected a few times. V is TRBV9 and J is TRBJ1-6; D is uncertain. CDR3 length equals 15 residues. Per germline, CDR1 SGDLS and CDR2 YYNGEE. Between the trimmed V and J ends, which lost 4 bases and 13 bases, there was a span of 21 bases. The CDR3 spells CASSPEPFYAGPLHF. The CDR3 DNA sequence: TGTGCCAGCAGCCCAGAGCCCTTTTACGCAGGCCCCCTCCACTTT. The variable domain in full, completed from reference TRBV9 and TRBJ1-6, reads DSGVTQTPKHLITATGQRVTLRCSPRSGDLSVYWYQQSLDQGLQFLIQYYNGEERAKGNILERFSAQQFPDLHSELNLSSLELGDSALYFCASSPEPFYAGPLHFGNGTRLTVT.

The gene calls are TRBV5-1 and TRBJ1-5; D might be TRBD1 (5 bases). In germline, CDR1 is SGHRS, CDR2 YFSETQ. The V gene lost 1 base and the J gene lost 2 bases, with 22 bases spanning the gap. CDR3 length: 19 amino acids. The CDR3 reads CASSLYPWRGGEGNQPQHF. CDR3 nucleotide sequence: TGCGCCAGCAGCTTGTATCCGTGGAGGGGCGGAGAGGGCAATCAGCCCCAGCATTTT. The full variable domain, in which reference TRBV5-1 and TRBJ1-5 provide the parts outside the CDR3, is KAGVTQTPRYLIKTRGQQVTLSCSPISGHRSVSWYQQTPGQGLQFLFEYFSETQRNKGNFPGRFSGRQFSNSRSEMNVSTLELGDSALYLCASSLYPWRGGEGNQPQHFGDGTRLSIL.

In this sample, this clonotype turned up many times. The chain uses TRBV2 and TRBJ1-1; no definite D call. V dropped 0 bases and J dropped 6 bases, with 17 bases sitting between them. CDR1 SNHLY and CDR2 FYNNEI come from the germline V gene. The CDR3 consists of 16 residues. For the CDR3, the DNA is TGTGCCAGCAGTGAAGCGCTATCATCGTGGCATCCTGAAGCTTTCTTT. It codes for CASSEALSSWHPEAFF.

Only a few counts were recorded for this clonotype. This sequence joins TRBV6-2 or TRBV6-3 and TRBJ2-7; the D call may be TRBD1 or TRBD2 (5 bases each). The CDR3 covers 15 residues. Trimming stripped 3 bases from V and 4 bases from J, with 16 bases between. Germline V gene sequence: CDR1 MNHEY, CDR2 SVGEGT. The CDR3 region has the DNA TGTGCCAGCAGTTATCCCGCCGGGACCCCATACGAGCAGTACTTC. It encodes CASSYPAGTPYEQYF.

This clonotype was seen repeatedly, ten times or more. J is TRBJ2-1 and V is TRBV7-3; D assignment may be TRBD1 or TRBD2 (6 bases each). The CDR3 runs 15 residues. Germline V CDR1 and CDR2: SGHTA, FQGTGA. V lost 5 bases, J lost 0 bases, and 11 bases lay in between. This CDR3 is CASSEGGSSYNEQFF. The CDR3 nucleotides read TGTGCCAGCAGCGAAGGGGGGAGCTCCTACAATGAGCAGTTCTTC.

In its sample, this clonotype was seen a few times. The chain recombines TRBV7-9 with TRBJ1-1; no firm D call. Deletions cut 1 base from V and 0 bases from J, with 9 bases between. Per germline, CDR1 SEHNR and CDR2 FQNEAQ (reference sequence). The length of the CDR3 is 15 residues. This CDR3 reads CASSLGIGVNTEAFF. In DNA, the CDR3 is TGTGCCAGCAGCTTAGGGATAGGAGTGAACACTGAAGCTTTCTTT.

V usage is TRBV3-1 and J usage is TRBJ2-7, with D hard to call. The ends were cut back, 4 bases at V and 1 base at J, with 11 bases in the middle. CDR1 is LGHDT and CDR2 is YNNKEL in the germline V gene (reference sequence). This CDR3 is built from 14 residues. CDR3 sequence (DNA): TGTGCCAGCAGCCCGTGGGTGTCTTCCTACGAGCAGTACTTC. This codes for CASSPWVSSYEQYF.

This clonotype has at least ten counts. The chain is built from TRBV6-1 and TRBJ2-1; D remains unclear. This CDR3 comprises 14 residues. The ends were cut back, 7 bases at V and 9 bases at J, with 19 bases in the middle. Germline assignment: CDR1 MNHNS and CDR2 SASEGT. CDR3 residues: CASTQWDSGVEQFF. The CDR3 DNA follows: TGTGCCAGCACCCAGTGGGATAGTGGGGTTGAGCAGTTCTTC.

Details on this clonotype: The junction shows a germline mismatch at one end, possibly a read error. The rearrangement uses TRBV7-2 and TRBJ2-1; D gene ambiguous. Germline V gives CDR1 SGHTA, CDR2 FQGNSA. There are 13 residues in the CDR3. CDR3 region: CPRGRTPHNEEFF. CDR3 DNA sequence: TGCCCCCGCGGCCGTACCCCTCACAATGAGGAGTTCTTC.

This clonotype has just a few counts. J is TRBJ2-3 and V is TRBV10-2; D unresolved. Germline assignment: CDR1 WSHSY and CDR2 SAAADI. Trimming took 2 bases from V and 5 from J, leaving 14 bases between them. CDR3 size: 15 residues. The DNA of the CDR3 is TGCGCCAGCAGTGAGAGTCAGACAATTATAGATACGCAGTATTTT. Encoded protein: CASSESQTIIDTQYF.

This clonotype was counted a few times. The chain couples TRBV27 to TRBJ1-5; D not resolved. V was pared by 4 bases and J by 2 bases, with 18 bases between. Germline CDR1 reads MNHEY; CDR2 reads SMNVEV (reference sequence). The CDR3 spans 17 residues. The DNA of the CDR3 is TGTGCCAGCAGTTCGGGCCCCGTGGGGAAGGGCAATCAGCCCCAGCATTTT. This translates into CASSSGPVGKGNQPQHF.

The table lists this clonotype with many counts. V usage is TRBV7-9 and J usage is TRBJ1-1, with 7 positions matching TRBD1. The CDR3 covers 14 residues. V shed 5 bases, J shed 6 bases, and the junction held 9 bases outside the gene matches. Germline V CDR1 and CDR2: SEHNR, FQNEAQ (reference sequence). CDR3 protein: CASSKQGLGPEAFF. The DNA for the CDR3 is TGTGCCAGCAGCAAACAGGGGTTAGGCCCTGAAGCTTTCTTT.

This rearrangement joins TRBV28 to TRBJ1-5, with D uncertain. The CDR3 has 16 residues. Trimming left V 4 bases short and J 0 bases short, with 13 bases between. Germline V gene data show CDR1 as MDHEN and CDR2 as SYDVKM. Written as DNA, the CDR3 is TGTGCCAGCAGTTCCCTACTGGGATATAGCAATCAGCCCCAGCATTTT. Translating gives CASSSLLGYSNQPQHF.

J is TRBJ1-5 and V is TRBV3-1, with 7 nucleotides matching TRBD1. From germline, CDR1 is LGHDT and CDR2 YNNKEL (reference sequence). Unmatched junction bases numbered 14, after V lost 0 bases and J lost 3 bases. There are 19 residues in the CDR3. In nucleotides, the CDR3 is TGTGCCAGCAGCCAAGAGTCATCGCGGACGGACAGGCCCAATCAGCCCCAGCATTTT. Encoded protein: CASSQESSRTDRPNQPQHF.

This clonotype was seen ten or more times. The CDR3 region has the DNA TGTGCCAGCAGAGGGACAGAATCCTACGAGCAGTACTTC. This sequence encodes CASRGTESYEQYF. The chain has TRBV12-3 or TRBV12-4 and TRBJ2-7, with 7 bases lining up with TRBD1. The CDR3 has 13 amino acids. Trimming took 6 bases from V and 1 from J; bases not matched to a gene: 3.